The 28 T cell receptor beta chains below all came from one sample that was sequenced in a study of blood T cell repertoires in COVID-19. Produced via immunoSEQ multiplex PCR; TCRdb's table is partial and in-frame only. The sample consists of roughly 200,000 clones, 88% of them appearing once. Sample: peripheral blood. These receptors originate from a man aged 18 to 29 with active or convalescent COVID-19.

The chain uses TRBV5-1 and TRBJ2-3; 8 nucleotides agree with TRBD1. The V and J ends lost 3 bases and 0 bases, in that order; junction bases with no gene match: 6. Germline V gives CDR1 SGHRS, CDR2 YFSETQ. This CDR3 has 16 amino acids. This chain's CDR3 is CASSWGDRLSTDTQYF. DNA for the CDR3: TGCGCCAGCAGCTGGGGGGACAGGCTTAGCACAGATACGCAGTATTTT.

The rearrangement joins TRBV7-2 to TRBJ2-3, with 11 positions matching TRBD2. There are 17 residues in the CDR3. The junction had 8 bases not matched to a gene; V was cut back by 4 bases and J by 2 bases. CDR1 and CDR2 from the germline V gene are SGHTA and FQGNSA. The CDR3 coding sequence is TGTGCCAGCAGCTCGAGCATAGCGGGGGGGATCACAGATACGCAGTATTTT. The encoded protein is CASSSSIAGGITDTQYF.

This clone was seen a few times. This chain links TRBV6-5 with TRBJ1-1; unclear D gene. The length of the CDR3 is 13 residues. Germline V gene data show CDR1 as MNHEY and CDR2 as SVGAGI. Trimming cost V 2 bases and J 4 bases, with 8 bases left between them. CDR3 protein: CASSYRGVTEAFF. The CDR3 DNA is TGTGCCAGCAGTTACCGCGGAGTCACTGAAGCTTTCTTT.

The gene calls are TRBV11-2 and TRBJ1-1; tentative D call: TRBD1 (6 bases). V was cut by 5 bases and J by 2 bases, with 9 bases left in between. The V gene's germline CDR1 is SGHAT and CDR2 FQNNGV. CDR3 length equals 13 residues. CDR3 nucleotide sequence: TGTGCCAGCAGCCCGGGGACAAACACTGAAGCTTTCTTT. Amino acid sequence: CASSPGTNTEAFF.

The chain joins TRBV6-5 to TRBJ1-4; D is perhaps TRBD1 (6 bases). The CDR3 covers 16 residues. The germline V gene has CDR1 MNHEY and CDR2 SVGAGI. Between the trimmed V and J ends, which lost 4 bases and 0 bases, there was a span of 12 bases. As DNA, the CDR3 is TGTGCCAGCAGTTTAACAGGGTTTGCAACTAATGAAAAACTGTTTTTT. Its protein is CASSLTGFATNEKLFF.

The gene calls are TRBV6-5 and TRBJ1-6, with D perhaps TRBD1 (5 bases). V was trimmed by 6 bases and J by 4 bases, leaving 10 bases between them. CDR1 MNHEY and CDR2 SVGAGI come from the germline V gene. The CDR3 consists of 14 residues. For the CDR3, the DNA is TGTGCCAGCAGCAGGACACTATATAATTCACCCCTCCACTTT. Protein: CASSRTLYNSPLHF.

The rearrangement uses TRBV27 and TRBJ2-1; D perhaps matches TRBD2 (6 bases). Germline CDR1 MNHEY, CDR2 SMNVEV (reference sequence). Trimming removed 5 bases at V and 1 base at J, with 18 bases between. This CDR3 is built from 17 residues. This chain's CDR3 is CASSPHTREKSYNEQFF. The DNA for the CDR3 is TGTGCCAGCAGTCCCCACACCCGGGAGAAATCCTACAATGAGCAGTTCTTC.

The chain has TRBV7-8 and TRBJ2-2; 7 bases agree with TRBD1. The ends lost 6 bases at V and 5 bases at J; junction bases unmatched: 18. The CDR3 is made up of 18 amino acids. The germline V gene encodes CDR1 SGHVS and CDR2 FQNEAQ. The CDR3 region is CASSPLRGRGSGTGELFF. The CDR3 DNA reads as TGTGCCAGCAGTCCACTTCGGGGCAGGGGGTCGGGAACCGGGGAGCTGTTTTTT.

The chain carries TRBV12-3 or TRBV12-4 and TRBJ2-2; D possibly corresponds to TRBD2 (6 bases). The CDR3 sequence is 13 residues long. Trimming removed 3 bases from V and 7 bases from J, with 9 bases in between. CDR3 amino acids: CASSFRRGGELFF. CDR3 in DNA: TGTGCCAGCAGTTTCCGGAGGGGCGGGGAGCTGTTTTTT.

The chain couples TRBV24-1 to TRBJ2-5; TRBD1 is a possible D gene (5 bases). This CDR3 comprises 13 residues. Trimming shortened V by 3 bases and J by 3 bases, and 7 bases separated the two germline ends. Germline V gene sequence: CDR1 KGHDR, CDR2 SFDVKD. Here the CDR3 DNA reads TGTGCCACCAGTGATGGGGCGGAAGAGACCCAGTACTTC. Amino acid sequence: CATSDGAEETQYF.

The chain uses TRBV30 and TRBJ1-4; 10 nucleotides line up with TRBD1. Germline V lookup: CDR1 GTSNPN, CDR2 SVGIG (reference sequence). V lost 0 bases to trimming and J lost 7 bases; unmatched junction nucleotides: 2. The CDR3 is 14 amino acids. The CDR3 protein is CAWSVGTGVEKLFF. The CDR3 DNA reads as TGTGCCTGGAGTGTGGGGACAGGGGTTGAAAAACTGTTTTTT.

The chain uses TRBV2 and TRBJ2-2, with 15 bases matching TRBD2. V lost 6 bases and J lost 7; bases outside the gene matches: 12. CDR1 SNHLY and CDR2 FYNNEI come from the germline V gene. CDR3 length equals 18 residues. CDR3 amino acids: CASSDLGLAGGQSGELFF. The CDR3 DNA reads as TGTGCCAGCAGCGATCTTGGACTAGCGGGGGGGCAAAGCGGGGAGCTGTTTTTT.

The chain couples TRBV3-1 (or the pseudogene TRBV3-2) to TRBJ1-2; 8 nucleotides match TRBD1. V was pared by 3 bases and J by 7 bases, with 7 bases of the junction left unmatched. Germline CDR1 LGHDT, CDR2 YNNKEL (reference sequence). This CDR3 has 14 residues. As DNA, the CDR3 is TGTGCCAGCAGCCAGGAGGACAGGGCGAGTGGCTACACCTTC. It encodes CASSQEDRASGYTF.

This clone appeared a few times. The chain recombines TRBV25-1 with TRBJ1-1, with a possible D match to TRBD1 (5 bases). This CDR3 has 11 residues. The germline CDR1 and CDR2 sequences are MGHDK and SYGVNS. Deletions cut 6 bases from V and 6 bases from J, with 8 bases between. CDR3 region: CASRGGSEAFF. The CDR3 DNA reads TGTGCCAGCAGGGGGGGGTCTGAAGCTTTCTTT.

In the case of this clone: The sample has other DNA sequences that encode this CDR3 too. This chain links TRBV6-1 with TRBJ2-1; no firm D call. V was clipped by 3 bases and J by 4 bases, with 4 bases between them. The CDR3 runs to 12 residues. Germline values: CDR1 MNHNS, CDR2 SASEGT. DNA of the CDR3: TGTGCCAGCAGTGACGGTTACAATGAGCAGTTCTTC. Its protein product is CASSDGYNEQFF.

V and J are TRBV5-4 and TRBJ2-3; 10 bases line up with TRBD1. The germline V gene encodes CDR1 SGHNT and CDR2 YYREEE (reference sequence). J gave up 12 bases and V 4 bases, and 5 bases lay outside the gene matches. The CDR3 is 12 amino acids. In DNA form, the CDR3 reads TGTGCCAGCAGCCGAGACAGGGGGCTTCAGTATTTT. It yields the protein CASSRDRGLQYF.

This clone was counted once. The chain couples TRBV5-4 to TRBJ2-7; 7 nucleotides agree with TRBD1. Unmatched junction bases numbered 3, after V lost 4 bases and J lost 2 bases. The CDR3 has 13 residues. From germline, CDR1 is SGHNT and CDR2 YYREEE (reference sequence). DNA for the CDR3: TGTGCCAGCAGCCTGACAGGGACCTACGAGCAGTACTTC. This translates into CASSLTGTYEQYF.

V and J are TRBV7-8 and TRBJ1-6, with D possibly matching TRBD1 (5 bases). Germline V gene data show CDR1 as SGHVS and CDR2 as FQNEAQ. V lost 0 bases to trimming and J lost 7 bases, with 13 bases between them. This CDR3 region has 16 residues. This CDR3 is CASSLAPGSKNSPLHF. As DNA, the CDR3 is TGTGCCAGCAGCTTAGCCCCAGGGTCAAAAAATTCACCCCTCCACTTT.

The chain is built from TRBV11-2 and TRBJ1-4; TRBD1 matches 8 bases. CDR3 length equals 15 residues. Germline CDR1 SGHAT, CDR2 FQNNGV. J lost 7 bases, V lost 4 bases, and 8 bases had no gene match. The CDR3 DNA reads TGTGCCAGCAGCTCGCAGGGGGCGTTGAGTGAAAAACTGTTTTTT. This gives the protein CASSSQGALSEKLFF.

J is TRBJ1-1 and V is TRBV18, with D possibly TRBD1 on 5 matching bases. Between the trimmed V and J ends, which lost 4 bases and 1 base, there was a span of 7 bases. The CDR3 loop spans 13 amino acids. Per germline, CDR1 KGHSH and CDR2 LQKENI. CDR3 residues: CASSRQGNTEAFF. The CDR3 DNA is TGTGCCAGCTCACGTCAGGGGAACACTGAAGCTTTCTTT.

V and J are TRBV27 and TRBJ2-1; D perhaps matches TRBD2 (6 bases). The germline V gene has CDR1 MNHEY and CDR2 SMNVEV (reference sequence). Trimming pared 2 bases from V and 1 base from J, leaving 6 bases between. The length of the CDR3 is 14 residues. The CDR3 nucleotides are TGTGCCAGCAGTTTACTAGCGTCCTACAATGAGCAGTTCTTC. Translating it yields CASSLLASYNEQFF.

The rearrangement links TRBV12-3 or TRBV12-4 to TRBJ2-2, with 8 bases fitting TRBD1. The CDR3 is 13 amino acids. V shed 5 bases and J 6 bases; nucleotides not matched to a gene: 2. DNA of the CDR3: TGTGCCAGCAGTAACAGGGGGGCCGGGGAGCTGTTTTTT. This translates into CASSNRGAGELFF.

The chain links TRBV5-1 to TRBJ2-5; TRBD2 matches 11 bases. Germline lookup yields CDR1 SGHRS and CDR2 YFSETQ. The CDR3 contains 15 residues. V dropped 4 bases and J dropped 2; count of bases not matched to a gene: 4. Written as DNA, the CDR3 is TGCGCCAGCAGCACCGGGACTAGCGGTCAAGAGACCCAGTACTTC. Protein sequence: CASSTGTSGQETQYF.

The chain combines TRBV5-1 with TRBJ2-3; the match to TRBD2 covers 12 bases. The CDR3 covers 18 residues. Germline V gene lookup returns CDR1 SGHRS and CDR2 YFSETQ. The V gene end was trimmed by 4 bases and the J gene end by 0 bases; junction bases not matched to a gene: 9. The CDR3 here is CASSPGLAGLTSTDTQYF. Written as DNA, the CDR3 is TGCGCCAGCAGCCCCGGACTAGCGGGGCTTACTAGCACAGATACGCAGTATTTT.

V usage is TRBV20-1 and J usage is TRBJ1-5; a possible D gene is TRBD1 (6 bases). The germline V gene encodes CDR1 DFQATT and CDR2 SNEGSKA (reference sequence). Trimming left V 3 bases short and J 4 bases short, with 13 bases between. The CDR3 is made up of 14 amino acids. CDR3 sequence reads: CSASRGQLNQPQHF. The DNA for the CDR3 is TGCAGTGCTAGTCGCGGACAGCTAAATCAGCCCCAGCATTTT.

The chain employs TRBV5-8 and TRBJ1-1, with a possible D match to TRBD1 (5 bases). The CDR3 consists of 18 residues. CDR1 SGHTS and CDR2 YDEGEE come from the germline V gene. V dropped 1 base and J dropped 0 bases, with 19 bases sitting between them. The CDR3 is CASSLRIITGDMNTEAFF. The CDR3 nucleotides are TGTGCCAGCAGCTTGCGGATAATTACGGGGGATATGAACACTGAAGCTTTCTTT.

This chain uses TRBV5-1 with TRBJ2-5; 13 positions agree with TRBD2. The CDR3 extends over 15 amino acids. Germline CDR1 is SGHRS and CDR2 is YFSETQ. Germline trimming cut 2 bases from V and 5 bases from J; bases unmatched to any gene: 3. CDR3 in amino acids: CASSLLAGGLETQYF. The CDR3 coding sequence is TGCGCCAGCAGCTTACTAGCGGGGGGGCTGGAGACCCAGTACTTC.

The chain recombines TRBV29-1 with TRBJ2-3; 11 bases line up with TRBD1. Germline loops: CDR1 SQVTM, CDR2 ANQGSEA. The length of the CDR3 is 21 residues. Germline trimming cut 7 bases from V and 2 bases from J; bases unmatched to any gene: 26. In DNA form, the CDR3 reads TGCAGCGCCCGGGGGTCGGGACAGGGGGTCCAGCGGGGAACCTACACAGATACGCAGTATTTT. Its translation is CSARGSGQGVQRGTYTDTQYF.